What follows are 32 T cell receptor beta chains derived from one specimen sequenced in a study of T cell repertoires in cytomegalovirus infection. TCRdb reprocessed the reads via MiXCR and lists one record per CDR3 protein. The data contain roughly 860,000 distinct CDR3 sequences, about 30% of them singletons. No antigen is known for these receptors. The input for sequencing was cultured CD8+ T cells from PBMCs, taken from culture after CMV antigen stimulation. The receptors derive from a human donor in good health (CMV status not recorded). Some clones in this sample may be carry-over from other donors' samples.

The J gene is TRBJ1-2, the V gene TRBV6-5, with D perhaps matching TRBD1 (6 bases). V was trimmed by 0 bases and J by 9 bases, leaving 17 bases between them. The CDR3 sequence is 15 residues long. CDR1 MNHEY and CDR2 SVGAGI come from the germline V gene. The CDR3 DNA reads TGTGCCAGCAGTTACTCGATCGCAGGGGAGATCCGCTACACCTTC. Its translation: CASSYSIAGEIRYTF.

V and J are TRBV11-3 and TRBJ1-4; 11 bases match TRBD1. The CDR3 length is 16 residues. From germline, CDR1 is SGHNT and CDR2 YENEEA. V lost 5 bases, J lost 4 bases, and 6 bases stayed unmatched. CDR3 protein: CASSPGQGAFNEKLFF. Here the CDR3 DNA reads TGTGCCAGCAGCCCCGGACAGGGGGCGTTTAATGAAAAACTGTTTTTT.

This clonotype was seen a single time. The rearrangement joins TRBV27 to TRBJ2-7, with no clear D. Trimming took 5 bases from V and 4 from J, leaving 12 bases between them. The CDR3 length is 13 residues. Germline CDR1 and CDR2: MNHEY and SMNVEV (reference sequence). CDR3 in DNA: TGTGCCAGCAGTCCAAGAGGTGGATACGAGCAGTACGTC. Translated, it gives CASSPRGGYEQYV.

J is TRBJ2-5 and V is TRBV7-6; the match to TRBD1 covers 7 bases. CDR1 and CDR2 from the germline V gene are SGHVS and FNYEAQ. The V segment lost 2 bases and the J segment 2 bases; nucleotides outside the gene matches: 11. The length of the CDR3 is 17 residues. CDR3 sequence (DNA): TGTGCCAGCAGCTTATATTCCTCAGGGGGTATTCAAGAGACCCAGTACTTC. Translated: CASSLYSSGGIQETQYF.

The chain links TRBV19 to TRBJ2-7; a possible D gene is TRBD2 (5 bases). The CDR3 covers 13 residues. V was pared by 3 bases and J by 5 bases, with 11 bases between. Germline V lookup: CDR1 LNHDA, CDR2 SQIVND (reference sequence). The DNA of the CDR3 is TGTGCCAGTAGTATTGGTCCCGGGGACGAGCAGTACGTC. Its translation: CASSIGPGDEQYV.

The CDR3 DNA sequence: TGTGCCAGCAGTGAAAGGACAGCCTACAATGAGCAGTTCTTC. Protein product: CASSERTAYNEQFF. This chain connects TRBV6-1 to TRBJ2-1; maybe TRBD1 (6 bases). Germline CDR1 MNHNS, CDR2 SASEGT. CDR3 size: 14 residues. V was shortened by 2 bases and J by 2 bases, with 7 bases between the two germline ends.

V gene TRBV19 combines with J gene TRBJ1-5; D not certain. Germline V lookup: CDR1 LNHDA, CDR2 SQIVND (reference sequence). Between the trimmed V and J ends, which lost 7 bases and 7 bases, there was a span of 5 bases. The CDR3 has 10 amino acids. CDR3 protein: CASNGQPQHF. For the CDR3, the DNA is TGTGCCAGTAACGGGCAGCCCCAGCATTTT.

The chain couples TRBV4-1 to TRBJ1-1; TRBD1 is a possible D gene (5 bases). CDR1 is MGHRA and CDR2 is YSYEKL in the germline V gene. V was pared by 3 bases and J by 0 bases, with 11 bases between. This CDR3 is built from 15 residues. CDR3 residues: CASSHTGTVNTEAFF. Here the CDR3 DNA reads TGCGCCAGCAGCCACACCGGGACGGTGAACACTGAAGCTTTCTTT.

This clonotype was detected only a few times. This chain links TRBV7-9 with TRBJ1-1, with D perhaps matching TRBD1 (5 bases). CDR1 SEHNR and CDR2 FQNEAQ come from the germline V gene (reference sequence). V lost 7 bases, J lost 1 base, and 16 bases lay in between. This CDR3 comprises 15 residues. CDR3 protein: CASIGGAGWNTEAFF. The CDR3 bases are TGTGCCAGCATCGGAGGGGCAGGCTGGAACACTGAAGCTTTCTTT. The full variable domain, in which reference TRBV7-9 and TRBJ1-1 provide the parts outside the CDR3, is DTGVSQNPRHKITKRGQNVTFRCDPISEHNRLYWYRQTLGQGPEFLTYFQNEAQLEKSRLLSDRFSAERPKGSFSTLEIQRTEQGDSAMYLCASIGGAGWNTEAFFGQGTRLTVV.

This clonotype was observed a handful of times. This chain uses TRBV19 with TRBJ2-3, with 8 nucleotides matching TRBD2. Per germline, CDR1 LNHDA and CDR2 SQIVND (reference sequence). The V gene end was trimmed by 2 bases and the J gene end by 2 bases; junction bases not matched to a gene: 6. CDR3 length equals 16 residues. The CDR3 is CASSIRGGPDTDTQYF. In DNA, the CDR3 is TGTGCCAGTAGTATACGCGGGGGGCCCGACACAGATACGCAGTATTTT.

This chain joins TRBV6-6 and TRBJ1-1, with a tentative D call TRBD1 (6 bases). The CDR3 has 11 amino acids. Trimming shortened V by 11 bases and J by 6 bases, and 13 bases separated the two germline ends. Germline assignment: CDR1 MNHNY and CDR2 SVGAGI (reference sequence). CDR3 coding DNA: TGTGCCTCAAGGGGGGTAGCTGAAGCTTTCTTT. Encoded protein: CASRGVAEAFF.

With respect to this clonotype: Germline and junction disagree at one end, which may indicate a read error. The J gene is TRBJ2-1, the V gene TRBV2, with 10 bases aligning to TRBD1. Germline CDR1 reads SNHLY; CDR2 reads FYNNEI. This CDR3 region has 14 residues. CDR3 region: CVSSLKTGGHEQFF. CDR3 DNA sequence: TGTGTCAGCAGCCTAAAGACAGGGGGCCATGAGCAGTTCTTC.

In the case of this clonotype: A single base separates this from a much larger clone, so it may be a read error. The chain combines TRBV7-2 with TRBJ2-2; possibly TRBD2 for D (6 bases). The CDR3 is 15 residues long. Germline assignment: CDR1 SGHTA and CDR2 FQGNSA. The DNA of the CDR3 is TGTGCCAGCAGATTAGATTGGCGGGGTACCGGGGAGCTGTTTTTT. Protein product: CASRLDWRGTGELFF.

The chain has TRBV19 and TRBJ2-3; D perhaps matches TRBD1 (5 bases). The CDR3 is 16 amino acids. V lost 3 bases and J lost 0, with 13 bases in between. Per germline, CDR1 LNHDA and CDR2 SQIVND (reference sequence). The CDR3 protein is CASSIPRVGSTDTQYF. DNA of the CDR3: TGTGCCAGTAGTATTCCCAGGGTAGGGAGCACAGATACGCAGTATTTT.

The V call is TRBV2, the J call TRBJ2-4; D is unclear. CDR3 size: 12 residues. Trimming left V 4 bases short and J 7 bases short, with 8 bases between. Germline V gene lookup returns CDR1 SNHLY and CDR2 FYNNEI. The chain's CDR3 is CASSGMVNIQYF. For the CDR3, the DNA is TGTGCCAGCAGTGGAATGGTTAACATTCAGTACTTC.

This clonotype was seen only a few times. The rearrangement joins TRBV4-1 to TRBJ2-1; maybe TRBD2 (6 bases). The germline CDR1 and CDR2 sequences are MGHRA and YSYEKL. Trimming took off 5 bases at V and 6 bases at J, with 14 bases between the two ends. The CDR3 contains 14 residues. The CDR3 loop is CASSSPSSVNEQFF. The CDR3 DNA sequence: TGCGCCAGCAGCTCCCCCTCTAGCGTCAATGAGCAGTTCTTC.

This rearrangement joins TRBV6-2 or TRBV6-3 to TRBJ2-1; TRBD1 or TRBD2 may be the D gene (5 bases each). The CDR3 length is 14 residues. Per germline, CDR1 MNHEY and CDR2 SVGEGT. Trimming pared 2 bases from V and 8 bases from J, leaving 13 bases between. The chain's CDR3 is CASSYDVRGHEQFF. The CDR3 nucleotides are TGTGCCAGCAGTTACGATGTTCGGGGCCATGAGCAGTTCTTC.

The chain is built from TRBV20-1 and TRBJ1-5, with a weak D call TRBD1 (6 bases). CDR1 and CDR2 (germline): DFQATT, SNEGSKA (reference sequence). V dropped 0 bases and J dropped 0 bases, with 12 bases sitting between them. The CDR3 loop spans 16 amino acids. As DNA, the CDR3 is TGCAGTGCTAGAGAGGGGGGCCGATATAGCAATCAGCCCCAGCATTTT. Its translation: CSAREGGRYSNQPQHF.

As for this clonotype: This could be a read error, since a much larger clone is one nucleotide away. In nucleotides, the CDR3 is TGTGTCAGCAGCTTCATTCCTCAAGAGACCCAGTACTTC. Its translation is CVSSFIPQETQYF. J is TRBJ2-5 and V is TRBV7-6; D is ambiguous. CDR3 length: 13 residues. The germline V gene has CDR1 SGHVS and CDR2 FNYEAQ. Drawing the rest from reference TRBV7-6 and TRBJ2-5, the complete variable domain is GAGVSQSPRYKVTKRGQDVALRCDPISGHVSLYWYRQALGQGPEFLTYFNYEAQQDKSGLPNDRFSAERPEGSISTLTIQRTEQRDSAMYRCVSSFIPQETQYFGPGTRLLVL.

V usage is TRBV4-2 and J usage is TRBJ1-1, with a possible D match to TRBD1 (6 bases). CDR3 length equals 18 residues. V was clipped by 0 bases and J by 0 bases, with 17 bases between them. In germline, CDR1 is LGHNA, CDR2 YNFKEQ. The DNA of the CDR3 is TGTGCCAGCAGCCAAGAAGGTACAAGGGGGGGATTGAACACTGAAGCTTTCTTT. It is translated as CASSQEGTRGGLNTEAFF.

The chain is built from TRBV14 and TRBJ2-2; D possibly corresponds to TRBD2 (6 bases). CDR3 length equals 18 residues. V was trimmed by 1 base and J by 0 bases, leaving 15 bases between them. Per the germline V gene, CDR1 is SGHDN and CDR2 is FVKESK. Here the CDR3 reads CASSQAKGRDANTGELFF. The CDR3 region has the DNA TGTGCCAGCAGCCAAGCAAAGGGGCGGGACGCGAACACCGGGGAGCTGTTTTTT.

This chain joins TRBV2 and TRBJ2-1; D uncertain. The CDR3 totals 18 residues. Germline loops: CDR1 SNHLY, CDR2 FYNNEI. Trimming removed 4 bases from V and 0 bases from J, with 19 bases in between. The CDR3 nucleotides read TGTGCCAGCAGTGGGACCCGCGGCAGGATCGTCTCCTACAATGAGCAGTTCTTC. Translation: CASSGTRGRIVSYNEQFF.

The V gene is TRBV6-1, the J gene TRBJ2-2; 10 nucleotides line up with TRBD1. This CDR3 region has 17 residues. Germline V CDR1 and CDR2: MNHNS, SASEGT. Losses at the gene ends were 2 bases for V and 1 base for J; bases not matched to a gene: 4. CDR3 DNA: TGTGCCAGCAGTGAACGGACAGGGGGAATGAACACCGGGGAGCTGTTTTTT. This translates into CASSERTGGMNTGELFF.

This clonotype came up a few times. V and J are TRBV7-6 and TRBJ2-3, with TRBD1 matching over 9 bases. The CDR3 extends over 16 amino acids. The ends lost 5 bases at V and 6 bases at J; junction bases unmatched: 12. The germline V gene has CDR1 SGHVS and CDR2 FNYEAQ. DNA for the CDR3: TGTGCCAGCAGCCTTAGGACAGGGGCCGCCCAGGATACGCAGTATTTT. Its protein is CASSLRTGAAQDTQYF.

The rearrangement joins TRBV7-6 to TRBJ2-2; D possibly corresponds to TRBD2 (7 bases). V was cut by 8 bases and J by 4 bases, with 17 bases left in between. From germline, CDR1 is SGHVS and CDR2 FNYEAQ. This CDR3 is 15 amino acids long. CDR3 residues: CASSWGGVPTGELFF. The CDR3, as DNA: TGTGCCAGCTCGTGGGGGGGCGTGCCCACCGGGGAGCTGTTTTTT.

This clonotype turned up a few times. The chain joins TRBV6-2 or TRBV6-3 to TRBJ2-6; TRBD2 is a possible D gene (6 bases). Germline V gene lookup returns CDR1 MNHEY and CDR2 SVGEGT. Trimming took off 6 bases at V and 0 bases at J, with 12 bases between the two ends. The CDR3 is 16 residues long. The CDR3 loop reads CASRTEGSSGANVLTF. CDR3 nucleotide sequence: TGTGCCAGCAGAACGGAGGGCAGCTCTGGGGCCAACGTCCTGACTTTC.

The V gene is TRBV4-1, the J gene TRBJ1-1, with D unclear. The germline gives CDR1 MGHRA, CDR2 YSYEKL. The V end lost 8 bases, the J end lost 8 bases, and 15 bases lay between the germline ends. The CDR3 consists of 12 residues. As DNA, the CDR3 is TGCGCCAGCGGAATAATTGCGCGGGAAGCTTTCTTT. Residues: CASGIIAREAFF.

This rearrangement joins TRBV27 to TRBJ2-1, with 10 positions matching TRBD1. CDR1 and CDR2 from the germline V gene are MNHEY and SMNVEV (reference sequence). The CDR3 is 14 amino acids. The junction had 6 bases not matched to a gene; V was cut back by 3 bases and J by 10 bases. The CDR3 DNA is TGTGCCAGCAGTTTGTACGACAGGGGGCAGGAGCAGTTCTTC. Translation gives CASSLYDRGQEQFF.

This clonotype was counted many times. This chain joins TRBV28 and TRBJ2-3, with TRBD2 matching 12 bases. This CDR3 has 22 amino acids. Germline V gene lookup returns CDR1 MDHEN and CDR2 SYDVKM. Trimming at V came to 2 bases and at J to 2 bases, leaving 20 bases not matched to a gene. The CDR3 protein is CASSLMGWSSGGAQAFTDTQYF. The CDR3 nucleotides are TGTGCCAGCAGTTTAATGGGTTGGTCTAGCGGGGGGGCCCAAGCCTTCACAGATACGCAGTATTTT. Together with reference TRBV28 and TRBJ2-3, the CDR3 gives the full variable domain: DVKVTQSSRYLVKRTGEKVFLECVQDMDHENMFWYRQDPGLGLRLIYFSYDVKMKEKGDIPEGYSVSREKKERFSLILESASTNQTSMYLCASSLMGWSSGGAQAFTDTQYFGPGTRLTVL.

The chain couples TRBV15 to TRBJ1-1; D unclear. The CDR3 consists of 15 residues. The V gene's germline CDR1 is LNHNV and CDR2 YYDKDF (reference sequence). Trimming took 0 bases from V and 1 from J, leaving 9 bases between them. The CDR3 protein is CATSRDRTRNTEAFF. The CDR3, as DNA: TGTGCCACCAGCAGAGATAGAACAAGGAACACTGAAGCTTTCTTT.

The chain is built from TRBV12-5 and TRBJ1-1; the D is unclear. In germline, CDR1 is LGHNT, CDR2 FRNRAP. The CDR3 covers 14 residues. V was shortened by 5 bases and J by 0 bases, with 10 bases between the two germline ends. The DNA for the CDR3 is TGTGCTAGTGGTCATTCTATTATGAACACTGAAGCTTTCTTT. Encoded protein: CASGHSIMNTEAFF.

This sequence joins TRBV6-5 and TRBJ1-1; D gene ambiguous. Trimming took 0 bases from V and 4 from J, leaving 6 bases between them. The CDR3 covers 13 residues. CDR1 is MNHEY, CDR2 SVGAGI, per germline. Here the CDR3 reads CASSYSLSTEAFF. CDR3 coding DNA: TGTGCCAGCAGTTACTCCCTATCCACTGAAGCTTTCTTT.